These 7 T cell receptor beta chains originate from one sample sequenced in a study of T cell clonotyping in hematopoietic cell transplantation. Clones were sequenced by immunoSEQ multiplex PCR, and TCRdb holds only the in-frame ones, with some missing. This table holds approximately 6,000 clones, approximately 80% found once. The material was PBMCs, obtained 100 days after allogeneic stem cell transplant. These receptors were taken from a female patient aged 25-39 years who had an allogeneic stem cell transplant, so the T cells may come from the graft donor. Some clones in this sample may be carry-over from other donors' samples.

V is TRBV6-1 and J is TRBJ1-3; no clear D gene. Per germline, CDR1 MNHNS and CDR2 SASEGT. The germline V and J ends were trimmed by 7 bases and 1 base, with 14 bases remaining between them. This CDR3 is built from 15 residues. The CDR3 region has the DNA TGTGCCAGCAAGGTCACCAAGGGATCTGGAAACACCATATATTTT. It translates to CASKVTKGSGNTIYF.

This chain links TRBV30 with TRBJ2-7; D gene ambiguous. The V gene's germline CDR1 is GTSNPN and CDR2 SVGIG (reference sequence). This CDR3 is 11 amino acids long. The ends were cut back, 7 bases at V and 4 bases at J, with 11 bases in the middle. The CDR3 DNA reads TGTGCCTACCGGACCTTTTACGAGCAGTACTTC. Amino acid sequence: CAYRTFYEQYF.

The V gene is TRBV18, the J gene TRBJ1-2; no clear D gene. The germline CDR1 and CDR2 sequences are KGHSH and LQKENI. V lost 1 base to trimming and J lost 1 base, with 13 bases between them. This CDR3 contains 16 residues. The CDR3 is CASSPQVSNDNYGYTF. In DNA, the CDR3 is TGTGCCAGCTCACCACAGGTCTCCAACGATAACTATGGCTACACCTTC.

CDR3 protein: CASSEGLGQRANYGYTF. The CDR3 region has the DNA TGTGCCAGCAGTGAAGGGCTGGGACAGAGAGCTAACTATGGCTACACCTTC. V and J are TRBV6-1 and TRBJ1-2, with 7 bases matching TRBD1. V dropped 1 base and J dropped 0; count of bases not matched to a gene: 8. The germline CDR1 and CDR2 sequences are MNHNS and SASEGT. The CDR3 length is 17 residues.

The rearrangement uses TRBV27 and TRBJ1-5, with D unresolved. The CDR3 length is 14 residues. CDR1 and CDR2 from the germline V gene are MNHEY and SMNVEV (reference sequence). Trimming left V 0 bases short and J 5 bases short, with 8 bases between. CDR3 residues: CASSLSGSDQPQHF. The CDR3 coding sequence is TGTGCCAGCAGTTTATCGGGGTCGGATCAGCCCCAGCATTTT.

This clone was found a few times. As DNA, the CDR3 is TGTGCCAGCAGCTCCGATTTGACGGTTAGATACTATGGCTACACCTTC. Its translation: CASSSDLTVRYYGYTF. J is TRBJ1-2 and V is TRBV5-6; the D is unclear. The CDR3 has 16 amino acids. The V gene's germline CDR1 is SGHDT and CDR2 YYEEEE. The V end lost 3 bases, the J end lost 3 bases, and 18 bases lay between the germline ends.

The chain links TRBV2 to TRBJ1-6; 9 bases align to TRBD1. Per the germline V gene, CDR1 is SNHLY and CDR2 is FYNNEI. Losses at the gene ends were 6 bases for V and 7 bases for J; bases not matched to a gene: 7. The CDR3 contains 15 residues. CDR3 residues: CASRPSGTGNSPLHF. DNA for the CDR3: TGTGCCAGCAGACCGTCCGGGACAGGGAATTCACCCCTCCACTTT.